This entry is about one TCR beta chain. This entry comes from a study of control samples from healthy donors and cancer patients. Produced via immunoSEQ multiplex PCR; TCRdb's table is partial and in-frame only. The table records about 84,000 clones, around 91% of them present only once. The germline V gene has CDR1 MNHEY and CDR2 SMNVEV (reference sequence). CDR3 length: 15 residues. Trimming removed 3 bases from V and 5 bases from J, with 13 bases in between. The TCR originated in a man younger than 40 in good health. The sequencing input was blood. This chain uses TRBV27 with TRBJ2-2; D might be TRBD2 (7 bases). The CDR3: CASSFSQGGTGELFF. The CDR3 nucleotides read TGTGCCAGCAGTTTTTCACAGGGAGGGACCGGGGAGCTGTTTTTT.